One and the same sample provided the 26 T cell receptor beta chains below, sequenced in a study of blood T cell repertoires in COVID-19. Here immunoSEQ multiplex PCR was the method, and the copy in TCRdb shows in-frame clones only, minus some. The sample holds roughly 160,000 clones, about 86% seen once. Sequencing used peripheral blood. Every receptor here comes from a man aged 55-75 years with acute or convalescent COVID-19.

On this clone itself: Other DNA sequences from this sample encode an identical CDR3 as well. This chain joins TRBV18 and TRBJ1-2, with 11 bases lining up with TRBD1. Germline CDR1 KGHSH, CDR2 LQKENI. V shed 3 bases and J 4 bases; nucleotides not matched to a gene: 4. This CDR3 spans 15 amino acids. As DNA, the CDR3 is TGTGCCAGCTCACCGGGGACAGGGGGGAGCTATGGCTACACCTTC. Its translation: CASSPGTGGSYGYTF.

The rearrangement links TRBV28 to TRBJ1-1; D perhaps matches TRBD1 (5 bases). The CDR3 is 14 amino acids. Germline lookup yields CDR1 MDHEN and CDR2 SYDVKM. V was cut by 1 base and J by 4 bases, with 10 bases left in between. DNA for the CDR3: TGTGCCAGCAGTTTATACCAGGGCGGCACTGAAGCTTTCTTT. Protein sequence: CASSLYQGGTEAFF.

This rearrangement joins TRBV3-1 (or the pseudogene TRBV3-2) to TRBJ2-7; D is possibly TRBD1 (6 bases). From germline, CDR1 is LGHDT and CDR2 YNNKEL (reference sequence). The length of the CDR3 is 13 residues. V lost 3 bases to trimming and J lost 6 bases, with 12 bases between them. Here the CDR3 reads CASSQNRETEQYF. The CDR3 bases are TGTGCCAGCAGCCAGAACAGGGAGACCGAGCAGTACTTC.

V gene TRBV2 combines with J gene TRBJ1-2; 12 bases fit TRBD1. The CDR3 is 14 amino acids. The J segment lost 7 bases and the V segment lost 6 bases, leaving 6 bases of the junction unmatched. In germline, CDR1 is SNHLY, CDR2 FYNNEI. The CDR3 nucleotides are TGTGCCAGCAGGGAGGGACAGGGGGCGCGTGGCTACACCTTC. It codes for CASREGQGARGYTF.

The V gene is TRBV5-1, the J gene TRBJ2-7, with a weak D call TRBD2 (6 bases). Trimming removed 3 bases from V and 0 bases from J, with 10 bases in between. There are 14 residues in the CDR3. Germline CDR1 reads SGHRS; CDR2 reads YFSETQ. For the CDR3, the DNA is TGCGCCAGCAGCTCGACTAGTTTCTCCTACGAGCAGTACTTC. This encodes CASSSTSFSYEQYF.

The V call is TRBV5-1, the J call TRBJ1-2, with 9 bases fitting TRBD1. V trimming: 4 bases; J trimming: 4 bases; junction bases outside the gene matches: 8. The CDR3 runs 15 residues. Germline V CDR1 and CDR2: SGHRS, YFSETQ. The CDR3 bases are TGCGCCAGCAGCCCCTTTTTGACAGGGGGCTATGGCTACACCTTC. This encodes CASSPFLTGGYGYTF. The whole variable domain, filled in from reference TRBV5-1 and TRBJ1-2, reads KAGVTQTPRYLIKTRGQQVTLSCSPISGHRSVSWYQQTPGQGLQFLFEYFSETQRNKGNFPGRFSGRQFSNSRSEMNVSTLELGDSALYLCASSPFLTGGYGYTFGSGTRLTVV.

This clone was detected only once. This rearrangement joins TRBV4-1 to TRBJ2-7, with a possible D match to TRBD2 (6 bases). The CDR3 spans 18 residues. Per germline, CDR1 MGHRA and CDR2 YSYEKL. V gave up 0 bases and J gave up 2 bases, with 20 bases separating them. Here the CDR3 DNA reads TGCGCCAGCAGCCAAGACCTGACGGGGACTTATTTTCCCTACGAGCAGTACTTC. Translated, it gives CASSQDLTGTYFPYEQYF.

This chain links TRBV3-1 (or the pseudogene TRBV3-2) with TRBJ1-5; no definite D call. Germline CDR1 LGHDT, CDR2 YNNKEL (reference sequence). Trimming stripped 4 bases from V and 7 bases from J, with 11 bases between. CDR3 length equals 13 residues. CDR3 loop: CASSLRYTQPQHF. The CDR3 coding sequence is TGTGCCAGCAGCCTGAGGTACACGCAGCCCCAGCATTTT.

The chain couples TRBV6-1 to TRBJ1-5; D unclear. This CDR3 has 15 amino acids. V was shortened by 3 bases and J by 5 bases, with 14 bases between the two germline ends. The V gene's germline CDR1 is MNHNS and CDR2 SASEGT. The CDR3 nucleotides are TGTGCCAGCAGTGAGTTCTGGGCGGGTGATCAGCCCCAGCATTTT. This translates into CASSEFWAGDQPQHF.

The chain links TRBV6-5 to TRBJ1-2; D uncertain. The CDR3 is 12 residues long. The V and J ends lost 11 bases and 4 bases respectively, with 14 bases between them. From germline, CDR1 is MNHEY and CDR2 SVGAGI. The CDR3 DNA reads as TGTGCCTGTCACGCAAGCACCTATGGCTACACCTTC. This codes for CACHASTYGYTF.

This clone was seen ten or more times. For the CDR3, the DNA is TGTGCCAGCAAGGGACATTACACTGAAGCTTTCTTT. It encodes CASKGHYTEAFF. The V call is TRBV28, the J call TRBJ1-1; perhaps TRBD1 as D (6 bases). There are 12 residues in the CDR3. Trimming cost V 7 bases and J 3 bases, with 9 bases left between them. CDR1 and CDR2 (germline): MDHEN, SYDVKM.

The chain is built from TRBV27 and TRBJ1-2; TRBD1 matches at 7 bases. The germline V gene has CDR1 MNHEY and CDR2 SMNVEV (reference sequence). CDR3 size: 14 residues. The V gene end was trimmed by 7 bases and the J gene end by 2 bases; junction bases not matched to a gene: 7. The CDR3 sequence: CASTRAGQNYGYTF. The CDR3, as DNA: TGTGCCAGCACCCGGGCGGGACAGAACTATGGCTACACCTTC.

In the case of this clone: The same CDR3 can be traced to other DNA sequences in this sample. The chain joins TRBV7-9 to TRBJ2-2; D is perhaps TRBD2 (5 bases). With 2 bases removed from V and 1 base from J, the gap between germline ends came to 5 bases. Germline CDR1 and CDR2: SEHNR and FQNEAQ (reference sequence). The CDR3 runs to 14 residues. As DNA, the CDR3 is TGTGCCAGCAGCTTAACTAGGAACACCGGGGAGCTGTTTTTT. Amino acid sequence: CASSLTRNTGELFF.

This clone was counted a single time. The chain joins TRBV28 to TRBJ1-2, with D hard to call. Trimming removed 7 bases at V and 8 bases at J, with 14 bases between. CDR1 is MDHEN and CDR2 is SYDVKM in the germline V gene. The CDR3 is 12 residues long. The CDR3: CASNSGRRGYTF. The CDR3 DNA is TGTGCCAGCAACTCGGGGAGACGGGGCTACACCTTC.

This chain connects TRBV5-4 to TRBJ2-5, with TRBD2 as a possible D gene (6 bases). In germline, CDR1 is SGHNT, CDR2 YYREEE (reference sequence). The CDR3 is 16 residues long. V lost 5 bases and J lost 1, with 18 bases in between. CDR3 DNA: TGTGCCAGCAGGCCGAAGGGCACTAGCAGCCAAGAGACCCAGTACTTC. Its translation is CASRPKGTSSQETQYF.

V is TRBV25-1 and J is TRBJ2-1, with D perhaps matching TRBD1 (7 bases). V dropped 8 bases and J dropped 6 bases, with 14 bases sitting between them. The V gene's germline CDR1 is MGHDK and CDR2 SYGVNS. The CDR3 consists of 13 residues. CDR3 amino acids: CASEARGANEQFF. The CDR3 nucleotides are TGTGCCAGCGAAGCCAGGGGGGCCAATGAGCAGTTCTTC.

CDR3 bases: TGTGCCAGCCCGCTCCCCCCCGGGACCCGAAGACAGGACATTCAGTACTTC. Its protein product is CASPLPPGTRRQDIQYF. The chain is built from TRBV5-8 and TRBJ2-4, with D possibly matching TRBD1 (6 bases). With 7 bases removed from V and 8 bases from J, the gap between germline ends came to 28 bases. Germline V gene sequence: CDR1 SGHTS, CDR2 YDEGEE. This CDR3 spans 17 amino acids.

This sequence joins TRBV5-1 and TRBJ2-1; TRBD2 might be the D (6 bases). The length of the CDR3 is 15 residues. V lost 0 bases and J lost 2, with 9 bases in between. The V gene's germline CDR1 is SGHRS and CDR2 YFSETQ. CDR3 bases: TGCGCCAGCAGCTTGGAAGCGGGTCCCTACAATGAGCAGTTCTTC. This sequence encodes CASSLEAGPYNEQFF.

The chain has TRBV7-9 and TRBJ1-4, with 7 bases matching TRBD1. From germline, CDR1 is SEHNR and CDR2 FQNEAQ (reference sequence). The trim removed 5 bases at V and 7 bases at J, leaving 7 bases unmatched. The CDR3 contains 14 residues. CDR3 nucleotides: TGTGCCAGCAGCCAACAGGGGACCGGTGAAAAACTGTTTTTT. Translating it yields CASSQQGTGEKLFF.

V usage is TRBV5-1 and J usage is TRBJ1-1, with a tentative D call TRBD1 (6 bases). Per germline, CDR1 SGHRS and CDR2 YFSETQ. The CDR3 totals 14 residues. The germline V and J ends were trimmed by 4 bases and 10 bases, with 20 bases remaining between them. The CDR3 DNA sequence: TGCGCCAGCAGCCCAACTCTGACAGGTGGAGGAGCTTTCTTT. Protein: CASSPTLTGGGAFF.

The chain recombines TRBV28 with TRBJ2-7; 7 bases line up with TRBD1. Per germline, CDR1 MDHEN and CDR2 SYDVKM. V gave up 7 bases and J gave up 0 bases; unmatched junction bases: 6. The CDR3 contains 14 residues. The CDR3 here is CASITQGRSYEQYF. The CDR3 coding sequence is TGTGCCAGCATTACACAGGGGCGCTCCTACGAGCAGTACTTC.

This chain uses TRBV18 with TRBJ1-2; 8 nucleotides agree with TRBD1. This CDR3 has 17 amino acids. CDR1 KGHSH and CDR2 LQKENI come from the germline V gene. V trimming: 3 bases; J trimming: 5 bases; junction bases outside the gene matches: 14. The CDR3 DNA follows: TGTGCCAGCTCACCTTATTTTCTCCAGGGGGCTTTGTATGGCTACACCTTC. Its protein product is CASSPYFLQGALYGYTF.

On this clone: The junction departs from the called germline gene at one end, perhaps through a read error. The chain is built from TRBV28 and TRBJ1-1, with D hard to call. CDR1 is MDHEN and CDR2 is SYDVKM in the germline V gene. The CDR3 loop spans 14 amino acids. The DNA for the CDR3 is TGTACCAGCAGTTTAAGTGCGGGGAACACTGAAGCTTTCTTT. It yields the protein CTSSLSAGNTEAFF.

The DNA for the CDR3 is TGTGCCAGCAGCAATACGGTCTCTGGAAACACCATATATTTT. This codes for CASSNTVSGNTIYF. This chain links TRBV21-1 with TRBJ1-3. TRBV21-1 is flagged as a pseudogene. The CDR3 runs to 14 residues.

This chain joins TRBV13 and TRBJ1-2; TRBD1 matches 7 bases. This CDR3 spans 16 amino acids. J was trimmed by 5 bases and V by 4 bases; bases with no gene match: 13. Germline values: CDR1 PRHDT, CDR2 FYEKMQ (reference sequence). CDR3 protein: CASSSGVWDRRYGYTF. The CDR3 DNA is TGTGCCAGCAGCTCCGGGGTCTGGGACAGAAGGTATGGCTACACCTTC.

The chain uses TRBV28 and TRBJ2-2; 7 positions match TRBD2. The J segment lost 4 bases and the V segment lost 3 bases, leaving 2 bases of the junction unmatched. The CDR3 is 14 residues long. The germline V gene has CDR1 MDHEN and CDR2 SYDVKM. DNA for the CDR3: TGTGCCAGCAGTTTGTGGGGGGGCACCGGGGAGCTGTTTTTT. This translates into CASSLWGGTGELFF.